The rows below give T cell receptor beta chains drawn from one sample of a study of CD8 T cells in Susac syndrome. TCRdb analysed the immunoSEQ multiplex PCR reads with MiXCR anew, one entry per CDR3 protein. The sample has 140,000 to 150,000 distinct CDR3 sequences; approximately 96% are singletons. Sequencing used CD4+ T cells from PBMCs. The receptors derive from a human donor with multiple sclerosis. Each CDR3 is given with its conserved first and last residue. The order of the fields is V gene, J gene, clone size, D gene, CDR3 protein, CDR3 DNA. The D gene is left open where the match is weak. Some rows mark clone size as missing; the rest say once, few, many or name a class of expanded clone.

v_gene: TRBV12-3/TRBV12-4; j_gene: TRBJ1-1; abundance: once; d_gene: .; CDR3aa: CASSLIAGPLNTEAFF; CDR3nt: TGTGCCAGCAGTTTGATAGCCGGACCTTTGAACACTGAAGCTTTCTTT
v_gene: TRBV20-1; j_gene: TRBJ2-3; abundance: .; d_gene: TRBD2; CDR3aa: CNVRRAGGHDTQYF; CDR3nt: TGCAATGTCAGACGAGCGGGGGGGCACGATACGCAGTATTTT
v_gene: TRBV4-3; j_gene: TRBJ1-6; abundance: .; d_gene: TRBD1; CDR3aa: CASSQSGTVNSPLHF; CDR3nt: TGCGCCAGCAGCCAATCCGGGACAGTGAATTCACCCCTCCACTTT
v_gene: TRBV30; j_gene: TRBJ2-7; abundance: .; d_gene: .; CDR3aa: CAWSGLVFGEQYF; CDR3nt: TGTGCCTGGAGTGGTCTGGTTTTCGGGGAGCAGTACTTC
v_gene: TRBV9; j_gene: TRBJ2-7; abundance: .; d_gene: .; CDR3aa: CASSVDEGNEQYF; CDR3nt: TGTGCCAGCAGCGTAGATGAGGGGAACGAGCAGTACTTC
v_gene: TRBV28; j_gene: TRBJ2-7; abundance: .; d_gene: .; CDR3aa: CASSFGTYYEQYF; CDR3nt: TGTGCCAGCAGTTTCGGGACATACTACGAGCAGTACTTC
v_gene: TRBV12-3/TRBV12-4; j_gene: TRBJ1-5; abundance: .; d_gene: .; CDR3aa: CASSLFGEQPQHF; CDR3nt: TGTGCCAGCAGTTTATTCGGGGAGCAGCCCCAGCATTTT
v_gene: TRBV6-1; j_gene: TRBJ1-1; abundance: .; d_gene: .; CDR3aa: CASRWGDGNTEAFF; CDR3nt: TGTGCCAGCCGATGGGGGGACGGAAACACTGAAGCTTTCTTT
v_gene: TRBV20-1; j_gene: TRBJ2-3; abundance: .; d_gene: TRBD1; CDR3aa: CSASLQGASDTQYF; CDR3nt: TGCAGTGCCAGCTTACAGGGGGCGTCTGATACGCAGTATTTT
v_gene: TRBV7-2; j_gene: TRBJ2-1; abundance: .; d_gene: .; CDR3aa: CASSYTGWANEQFF; CDR3nt: TGTGCCAGCAGCTATACGGGATGGGCCAATGAGCAGTTCTTC
v_gene: TRBV27; j_gene: TRBJ2-1; abundance: .; d_gene: TRBD2; CDR3aa: CASSFGAGGSYNEQFF; CDR3nt: TGTGCCAGCAGTTTTGGGGCGGGGGGGTCCTACAATGAGCAGTTCTTC
v_gene: TRBV3-1; j_gene: TRBJ1-1; abundance: once; d_gene: TRBD1; CDR3aa: CASSHRPRGHTEAFF; CDR3nt: TGTGCCAGCAGCCACCGACCAAGGGGGCACACTGAAGCTTTCTTT
v_gene: TRBV11-2; j_gene: TRBJ2-5; abundance: once; d_gene: .; CDR3aa: CASSLDRAGEKRQTQYF; CDR3nt: TGTGCCAGCAGCTTAGATCGTGCAGGGGAGAAGCGGCAGACCCAGTACTTC
v_gene: TRBV7-3; j_gene: TRBJ2-3; abundance: .; d_gene: TRBD1; CDR3aa: CASSSRQGANTDTQYF; CDR3nt: TGTGCCAGCAGCTCGCGACAGGGGGCAAACACAGATACGCAGTATTTT
v_gene: TRBV12-3/TRBV12-4; j_gene: TRBJ2-7; abundance: .; d_gene: TRBD2; CDR3aa: CASSFTGGKYEQYF; CDR3nt: TGTGCCAGCAGTTTCACGGGAGGGAAGTACGAGCAGTACTTC
v_gene: TRBV4-2; j_gene: TRBJ1-5; abundance: .; d_gene: .; CDR3aa: CASSQVGFRVAQPQHF; CDR3nt: TGTGCCAGCAGCCAAGTCGGATTCAGGGTGGCACAGCCCCAGCATTTT
v_gene: TRBV12-3/TRBV12-4; j_gene: TRBJ2-2; abundance: .; d_gene: .; CDR3aa: CASSFDGPGELFF; CDR3nt: TGTGCCAGCAGTTTCGATGGCCCCGGGGAGCTGTTTTTT
v_gene: TRBV5-6; j_gene: TRBJ1-2; abundance: .; d_gene: .; CDR3aa: CASSFRAANYGYTF; CDR3nt: TGTGCCAGCAGCTTTCGGGCAGCTAACTATGGCTACACCTTC
v_gene: TRBV12-3/TRBV12-4; j_gene: TRBJ2-7; abundance: .; d_gene: .; CDR3aa: CASSLRATGHTNSYEQYF; CDR3nt: TGTGCCAGCAGTTTAAGGGCGACGGGACATACTAACTCCTACGAGCAGTACTTC
v_gene: TRBV28; j_gene: TRBJ2-4; abundance: .; d_gene: .; CDR3aa: CASSRVNDLAKNIQYF; CDR3nt: TGTGCCAGCAGTCGGGTCAACGATTTAGCCAAAAACATTCAGTACTTC
v_gene: TRBV4-3; j_gene: TRBJ2-7; abundance: few; d_gene: .; CDR3aa: CASSQIEGSEQYF; CDR3nt: TGCGCCAGCAGCCAAATTGAAGGTTCCGAGCAGTACTTC
v_gene: TRBV12-3/TRBV12-4; j_gene: TRBJ2-2; abundance: .; d_gene: .; CDR3aa: CASSLALIQNTGELFF; CDR3nt: TGTGCCAGCAGTTTAGCGCTCATCCAGAACACCGGGGAGCTGTTTTTT
v_gene: TRBV3-1; j_gene: TRBJ1-1; abundance: .; d_gene: .; CDR3aa: CASSQLSREDEAFF; CDR3nt: TGTGCCAGCAGCCAACTTAGTCGTGAGGATGAAGCTTTCTTT
v_gene: TRBV29-1; j_gene: TRBJ2-3; abundance: once; d_gene: .; CDR3aa: CSVEGKLNREGDTQYF; CDR3nt: TGCAGCGTTGAAGGGAAGTTGAACAGGGAAGGAGATACGCAGTATTTT
v_gene: TRBV5-1; j_gene: TRBJ1-2; abundance: .; d_gene: TRBD1; CDR3aa: CASSGGQGNYGYTF; CDR3nt: TGCGCCAGCAGCGGAGGACAGGGAAACTATGGCTACACCTTC
v_gene: TRBV25-1; j_gene: TRBJ2-7; abundance: .; d_gene: .; CDR3aa: CASSLLTYEQYF; CDR3nt: TGTGCCAGCAGTCTGCTCACCTACGAGCAGTACTTC
v_gene: TRBV14; j_gene: TRBJ1-2; abundance: .; d_gene: .; CDR3aa: CASSRDSNYGYTF; CDR3nt: TGTGCCAGCAGCCGTGACAGCAACTATGGCTACACCTTC
v_gene: TRBV12-3/TRBV12-4; j_gene: TRBJ2-1; abundance: .; d_gene: TRBD2; CDR3aa: CASRGLVNEQFF; CDR3nt: TGTGCCAGCAGGGGACTAGTCAATGAGCAGTTCTTC
v_gene: TRBV5-6; j_gene: TRBJ1-4; abundance: .; d_gene: TRBD1; CDR3aa: CASSSPTGSGNGEKLFF; CDR3nt: TGTGCCAGCAGCTCCCCGACAGGGAGCGGGAACGGTGAAAAACTGTTTTTT
v_gene: TRBV19; j_gene: TRBJ1-1; abundance: .; d_gene: .; CDR3aa: CASSMRGVAEAFF; CDR3nt: TGTGCCAGTAGTATGCGTGGGGTGGCTGAAGCTTTCTTT
v_gene: TRBV14; j_gene: TRBJ2-7; abundance: few; d_gene: .; CDR3aa: CASRAGLPPYEQYF; CDR3nt: TGTGCCAGCAGGGCGGGCCTTCCTCCCTACGAGCAGTACTTC
v_gene: TRBV4-3; j_gene: TRBJ2-1; abundance: .; d_gene: TRBD2; CDR3aa: CASSQGRGGLFEQFF; CDR3nt: TGCGCCAGCAGCCAAGGACGGGGGGGCCTTTTCGAGCAGTTCTTC
v_gene: TRBV6-6; j_gene: TRBJ2-3; abundance: once; d_gene: TRBD2; CDR3aa: CASSYSAGGPDTQYF; CDR3nt: TGTGCCAGCAGTTACTCGGCGGGGGGGCCAGATACGCAGTATTTT
v_gene: TRBV18; j_gene: TRBJ1-4; abundance: .; d_gene: .; CDR3aa: CASSPTGKGNEKLFF; CDR3nt: TGTGCCAGCTCACCTACAGGGAAGGGCAATGAAAAACTGTTTTTT
v_gene: TRBV20-1; j_gene: TRBJ1-5; abundance: .; d_gene: TRBD1; CDR3aa: CSAPRTGNSNQPQHF; CDR3nt: TGCAGTGCCCCTAGGACAGGGAATAGCAATCAGCCCCAGCATTTT
v_gene: TRBV28; j_gene: TRBJ2-3; abundance: .; d_gene: .; CDR3aa: CASRPMTGPSTDTQYF; CDR3nt: TGTGCCAGCAGACCGATGACGGGACCAAGCACAGATACGCAGTATTTT
v_gene: TRBV30; j_gene: TRBJ1-1; abundance: .; d_gene: .; CDR3aa: CAWSTVLATGEAFF; CDR3nt: TGTGCCTGGAGTACTGTGTTGGCAACAGGTGAAGCTTTCTTT
v_gene: TRBV12-3/TRBV12-4; j_gene: TRBJ2-1; abundance: .; d_gene: .; CDR3aa: CASMDWADNEQFF; CDR3nt: TGTGCCAGCATGGACTGGGCCGACAATGAGCAGTTCTTC
v_gene: TRBV20-1; j_gene: TRBJ2-1; abundance: .; d_gene: TRBD2; CDR3aa: CSAPSSGGYNEQFF; CDR3nt: TGCAGTGCTCCCTCTAGCGGGGGATACAATGAGCAGTTCTTC
v_gene: TRBV5-1; j_gene: TRBJ1-6; abundance: .; d_gene: .; CDR3aa: CASSLDSYTSPLHF; CDR3nt: TGCGCCAGCAGCTTGGACAGCTACACTTCACCCCTCCACTTT
v_gene: TRBV12-3/TRBV12-4; j_gene: TRBJ2-7; abundance: .; d_gene: TRBD1; CDR3aa: CASSRGQVLTYEQYF; CDR3nt: TGTGCCAGCAGTAGGGGACAGGTCCTTACCTACGAGCAGTACTTC
v_gene: TRBV7-2; j_gene: TRBJ2-1; abundance: .; d_gene: TRBD1; CDR3aa: CASSLGGTGSNEQFF; CDR3nt: TGTGCCAGCAGCTTAGGCGGGACAGGGTCAAATGAGCAGTTCTTC
v_gene: TRBV5-1; j_gene: TRBJ2-1; abundance: .; d_gene: .; CDR3aa: CASSLDRVGLDEQFF; CDR3nt: TGCGCCAGCAGCTTGGACAGGGTAGGGCTCGATGAGCAGTTCTTC
v_gene: TRBV2; j_gene: TRBJ1-1; abundance: .; d_gene: TRBD1; CDR3aa: CASRGQANTEAFF; CDR3nt: TGTGCCAGCAGAGGACAGGCGAACACTGAAGCTTTCTTT
v_gene: TRBV6-2/TRBV6-3; j_gene: TRBJ1-3; abundance: .; d_gene: .; CDR3aa: CASRTNLVTYSGNTIYF; CDR3nt: TGTGCCAGCCGTACTAATCTGGTGACCTACTCTGGAAACACCATATATTTT
v_gene: TRBV3-1; j_gene: TRBJ2-1; abundance: .; d_gene: .; CDR3aa: CASSHGSYEQFF; CDR3nt: TGTGCCAGCAGCCATGGATCATATGAGCAGTTCTTC
v_gene: TRBV4-3; j_gene: TRBJ1-6; abundance: .; d_gene: TRBD1; CDR3aa: CASSALGGLNSPLHF; CDR3nt: TGCGCCAGCAGCGCCCTAGGGGGCCTTAATTCACCCCTCCACTTT
v_gene: TRBV6-1; j_gene: TRBJ1-1; abundance: .; d_gene: TRBD1; CDR3aa: CASRPPGQGKEAFF; CDR3nt: TGTGCCAGCAGACCACCGGGACAGGGAAAGGAAGCTTTCTTT
v_gene: TRBV28; j_gene: TRBJ1-2; abundance: once; d_gene: .; CDR3aa: CASTRDAANYGYTF; CDR3nt: TGTGCCAGCACCCGGGACGCCGCTAACTATGGCTACACCTTC
v_gene: TRBV20-1; j_gene: TRBJ2-7; abundance: .; d_gene: .; CDR3aa: CSATRDSSSYEQYF; CDR3nt: TGCAGTGCTACGCGGGACTCCAGCTCCTACGAGCAGTACTTC
v_gene: TRBV5-6; j_gene: TRBJ1-5; abundance: .; d_gene: .; CDR3aa: CASSIQGLNQPQHF; CDR3nt: TGTGCCAGCAGCATACAAGGGTTGAATCAGCCCCAGCATTTT
v_gene: TRBV20-1; j_gene: TRBJ2-3; abundance: .; d_gene: .; CDR3aa: CSARALSTDTQYF; CDR3nt: TGCAGTGCTAGGGCCCTAAGCACAGATACGCAGTATTTT
v_gene: TRBV30; j_gene: TRBJ1-2; abundance: once; d_gene: .; CDR3aa: CAWSVEANYGYTF; CDR3nt: TGTGCCTGGAGTGTGGAAGCTAACTATGGCTACACCTTC
v_gene: TRBV15; j_gene: TRBJ1-1; abundance: .; d_gene: TRBD1; CDR3aa: CATSRAGTAEAFF; CDR3nt: TGTGCCACCAGCAGAGCCGGGACAGCTGAAGCTTTCTTT
v_gene: TRBV20-1; j_gene: TRBJ1-2; abundance: .; d_gene: .; CDR3aa: CSATGNSYGYTF; CDR3nt: TGCAGTGCAACAGGGAATAGCTATGGCTACACCTTC
v_gene: TRBV20-1; j_gene: TRBJ2-5; abundance: .; d_gene: TRBD2; CDR3aa: CSAGEVGGGQETQYF; CDR3nt: TGCAGTGCTGGAGAGGTGGGGGGAGGGCAAGAGACCCAGTACTTC
v_gene: TRBV25-1; j_gene: TRBJ2-7; abundance: .; d_gene: .; CDR3aa: CASSEYKGVGSYEQYF; CDR3nt: TGTGCCAGCAGTGAATATAAGGGGGTCGGTTCCTACGAGCAGTACTTC
v_gene: TRBV6-6; j_gene: TRBJ2-2; abundance: .; d_gene: TRBD2; CDR3aa: CASSYPRGSNTGELFF; CDR3nt: TGTGCCAGCAGTTACCCGCGGGGGTCGAACACCGGGGAGCTGTTTTTT
v_gene: TRBV12-3/TRBV12-4; j_gene: TRBJ1-5; abundance: .; d_gene: TRBD1; CDR3aa: CASRTRGGREHF; CDR3nt: TGTGCCAGCAGAACTAGAGGGGGCCGGGAGCATTTT
v_gene: TRBV9; j_gene: TRBJ1-6; abundance: .; d_gene: .; CDR3aa: CASSVEAPNSPLHF; CDR3nt: TGTGCCAGCAGCGTAGAAGCCCCGAATTCACCCCTCCACTTT